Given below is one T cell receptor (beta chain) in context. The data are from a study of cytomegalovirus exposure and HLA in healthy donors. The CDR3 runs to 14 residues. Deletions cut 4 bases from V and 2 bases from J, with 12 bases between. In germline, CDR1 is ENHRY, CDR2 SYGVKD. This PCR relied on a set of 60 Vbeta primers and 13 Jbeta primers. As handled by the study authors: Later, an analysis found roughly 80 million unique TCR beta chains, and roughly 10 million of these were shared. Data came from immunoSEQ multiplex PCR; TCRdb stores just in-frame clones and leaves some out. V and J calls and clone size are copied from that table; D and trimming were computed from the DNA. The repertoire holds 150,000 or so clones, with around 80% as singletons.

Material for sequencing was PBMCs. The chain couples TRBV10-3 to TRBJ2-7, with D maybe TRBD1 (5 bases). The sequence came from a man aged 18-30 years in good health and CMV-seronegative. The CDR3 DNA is TGTGCCATCAGTGGGAGACAGCAAGCCTACGAGCAGTACTTC. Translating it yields CAISGRQQAYEQYF.